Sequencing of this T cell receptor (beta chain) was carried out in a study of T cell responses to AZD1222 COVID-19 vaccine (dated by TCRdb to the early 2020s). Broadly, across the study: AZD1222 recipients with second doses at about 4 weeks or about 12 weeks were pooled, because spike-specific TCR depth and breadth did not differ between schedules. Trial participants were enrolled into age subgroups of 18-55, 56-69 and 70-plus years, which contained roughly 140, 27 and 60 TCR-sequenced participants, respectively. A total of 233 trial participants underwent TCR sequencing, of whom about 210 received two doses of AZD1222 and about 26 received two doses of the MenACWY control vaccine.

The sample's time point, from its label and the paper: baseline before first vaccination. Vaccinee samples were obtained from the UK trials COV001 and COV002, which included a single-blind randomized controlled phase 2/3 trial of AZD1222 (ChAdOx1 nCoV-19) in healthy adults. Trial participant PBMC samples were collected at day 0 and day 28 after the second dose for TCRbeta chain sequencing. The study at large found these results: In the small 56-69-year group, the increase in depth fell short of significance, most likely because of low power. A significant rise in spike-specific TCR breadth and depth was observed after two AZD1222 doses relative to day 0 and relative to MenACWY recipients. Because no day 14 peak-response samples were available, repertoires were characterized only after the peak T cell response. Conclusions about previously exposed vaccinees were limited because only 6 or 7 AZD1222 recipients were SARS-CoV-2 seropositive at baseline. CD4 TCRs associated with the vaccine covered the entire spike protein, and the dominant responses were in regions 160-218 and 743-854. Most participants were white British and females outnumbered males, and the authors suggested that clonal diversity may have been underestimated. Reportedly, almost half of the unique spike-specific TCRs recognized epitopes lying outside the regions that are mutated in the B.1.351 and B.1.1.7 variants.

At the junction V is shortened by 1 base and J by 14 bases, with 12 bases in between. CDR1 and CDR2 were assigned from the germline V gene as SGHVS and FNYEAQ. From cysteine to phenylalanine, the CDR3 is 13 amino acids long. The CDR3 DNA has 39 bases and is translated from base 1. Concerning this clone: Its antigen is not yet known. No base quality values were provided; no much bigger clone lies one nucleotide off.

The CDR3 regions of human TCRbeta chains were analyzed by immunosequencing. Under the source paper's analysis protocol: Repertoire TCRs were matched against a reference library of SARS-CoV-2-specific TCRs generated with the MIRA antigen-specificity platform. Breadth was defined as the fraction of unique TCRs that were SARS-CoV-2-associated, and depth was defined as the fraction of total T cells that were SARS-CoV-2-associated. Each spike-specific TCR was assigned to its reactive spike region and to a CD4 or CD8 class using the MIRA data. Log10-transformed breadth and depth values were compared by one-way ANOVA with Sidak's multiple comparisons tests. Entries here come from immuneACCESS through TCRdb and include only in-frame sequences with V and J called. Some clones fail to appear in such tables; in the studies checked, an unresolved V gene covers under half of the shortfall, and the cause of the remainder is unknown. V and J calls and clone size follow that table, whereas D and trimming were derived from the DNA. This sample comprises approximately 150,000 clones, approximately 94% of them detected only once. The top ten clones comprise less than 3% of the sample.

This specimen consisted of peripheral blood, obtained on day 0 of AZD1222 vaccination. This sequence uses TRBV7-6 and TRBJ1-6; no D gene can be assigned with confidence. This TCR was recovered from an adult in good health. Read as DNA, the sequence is TGTGCCAGCAGCTTAGAAGAGGGATCGGCCCTCCACTTT. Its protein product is CASSLEEGSALHF.